This T cell receptor (beta chain) was found in a study of a mutant IDH1 vaccine in newly diagnosed glioma. About the research overall: Treated patients comprised 62.5% males and about 40% females, mean age approximately 42 years. Study results and limitations: Any relationship between pseudoprogression and changes in top peripheral T cell clonotypes seemed absent. Detectable vaccine-induced immune responses arose in around 92% of patients.

This clone has only one observation. Its antigen is not identified. This table comes from immunoSEQ multiplex PCR, and its TCRdb copy is limited to in-frame clones, with some not included. The data show roughly 25,000 clones, 85% to 95% seen once. V was shortened by 4 bases and J by 0 bases, with 5 bases between the two germline ends. Looked up from germline, CDR1 is SGHRS and CDR2 is YFSETQ. CDR3 length equals 13 residues. Time point meaning: baseline, week 1 (first vaccination visit). Treatment described: pre-vaccination baseline after standard-of-care therapy. Donors had new IDH1-mutant astrocytomas of WHO grade 3 or 4 (ATRX-lost).

The source is a man aged 40-55 years with glioma. The starting material was PBMCs, obtained from a glioma patient treated with radiotherapy, temozolomide or both. The chain recombines TRBV5-1 with TRBJ1-3; unclear D gene. CDR3 in DNA: TGCGCCAGCAGCCCGAACTCTGGAAACACCATATATTTT. Protein sequence: CASSPNSGNTIYF.